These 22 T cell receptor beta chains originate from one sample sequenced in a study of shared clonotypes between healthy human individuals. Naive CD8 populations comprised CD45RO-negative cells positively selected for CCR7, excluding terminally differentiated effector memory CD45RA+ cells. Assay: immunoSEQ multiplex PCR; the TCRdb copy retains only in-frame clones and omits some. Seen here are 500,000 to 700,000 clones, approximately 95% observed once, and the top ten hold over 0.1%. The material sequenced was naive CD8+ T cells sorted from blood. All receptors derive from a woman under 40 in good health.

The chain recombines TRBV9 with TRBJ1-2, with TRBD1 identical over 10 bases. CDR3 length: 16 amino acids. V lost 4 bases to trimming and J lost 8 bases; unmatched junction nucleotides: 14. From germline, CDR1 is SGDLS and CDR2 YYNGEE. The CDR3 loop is CASSTQTGGPPRGYTF. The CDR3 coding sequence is TGTGCCAGCAGCACCCAGACAGGGGGCCCCCCGCGGGGCTACACCTTC.

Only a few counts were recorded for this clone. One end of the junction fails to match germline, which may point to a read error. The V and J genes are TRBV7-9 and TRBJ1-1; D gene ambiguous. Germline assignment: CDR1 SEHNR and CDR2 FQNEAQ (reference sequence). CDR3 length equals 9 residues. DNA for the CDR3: TGTGCCAGCAGCCGATCCGGGAGCTTT. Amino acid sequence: CASSRSGSF.

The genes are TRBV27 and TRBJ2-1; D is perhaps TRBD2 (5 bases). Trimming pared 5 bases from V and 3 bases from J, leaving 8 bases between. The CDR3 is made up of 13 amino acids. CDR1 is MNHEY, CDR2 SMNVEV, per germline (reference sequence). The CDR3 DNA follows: TGTGCCAGCAGTACGGACTTCTACAATGAGCAGTTCTTC. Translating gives CASSTDFYNEQFF.

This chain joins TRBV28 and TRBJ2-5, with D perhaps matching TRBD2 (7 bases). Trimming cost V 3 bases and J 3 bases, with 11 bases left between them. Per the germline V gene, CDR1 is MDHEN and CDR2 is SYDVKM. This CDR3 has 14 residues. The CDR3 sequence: CASSFSGGEETQYF. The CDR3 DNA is TGTGCCAGCAGTTTTTCGGGGGGCGAAGAGACCCAGTACTTC.

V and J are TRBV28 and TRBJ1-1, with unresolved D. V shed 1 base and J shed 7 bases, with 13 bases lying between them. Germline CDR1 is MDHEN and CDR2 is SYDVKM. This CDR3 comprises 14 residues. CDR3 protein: CASSLYEEAHEAFF. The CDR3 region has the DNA TGTGCCAGCAGTTTATACGAGGAGGCCCATGAAGCTTTCTTT.

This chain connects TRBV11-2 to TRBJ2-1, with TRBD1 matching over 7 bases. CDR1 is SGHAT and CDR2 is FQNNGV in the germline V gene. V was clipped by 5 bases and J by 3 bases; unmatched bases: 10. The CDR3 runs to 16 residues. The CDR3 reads CASSETGFSGYNEQFF. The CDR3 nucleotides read TGTGCCAGCAGCGAGACAGGGTTCAGCGGCTACAATGAGCAGTTCTTC.

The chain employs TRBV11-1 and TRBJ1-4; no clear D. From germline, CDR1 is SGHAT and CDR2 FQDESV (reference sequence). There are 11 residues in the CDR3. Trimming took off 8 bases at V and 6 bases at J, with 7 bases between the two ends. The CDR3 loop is CASFQDEKLFF. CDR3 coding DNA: TGTGCCAGCTTCCAGGATGAAAAACTGTTTTTT.

This chain's CDR3 is CASRGSITGELFF. Here the CDR3 DNA reads TGTGCCAGCCGGGGCAGTATCACCGGGGAGCTGTTTTTT. The chain uses TRBV2 and TRBJ2-2; TRBD1 or TRBD2 may be the D gene (5 bases each). The CDR3 covers 13 residues. Germline-derived CDR1 and CDR2 are SNHLY and FYNNEI. V lost 8 bases and J 4 bases, leaving 11 bases between the germline ends.

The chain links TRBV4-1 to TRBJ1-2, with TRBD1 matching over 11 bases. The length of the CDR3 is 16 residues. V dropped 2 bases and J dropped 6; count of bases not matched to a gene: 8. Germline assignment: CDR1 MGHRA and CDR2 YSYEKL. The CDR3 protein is CASSQFGTGGKNGYTF. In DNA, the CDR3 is TGCGCCAGCAGCCAATTTGGGACAGGGGGGAAGAATGGCTACACCTTC.

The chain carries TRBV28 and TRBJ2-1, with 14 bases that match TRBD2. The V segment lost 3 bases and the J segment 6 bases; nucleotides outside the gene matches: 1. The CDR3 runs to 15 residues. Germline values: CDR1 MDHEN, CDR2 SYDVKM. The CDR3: CASSLTSGRVNEQFF. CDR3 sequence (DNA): TGTGCCAGCAGTTTGACTAGCGGGAGGGTCAATGAGCAGTTCTTC.

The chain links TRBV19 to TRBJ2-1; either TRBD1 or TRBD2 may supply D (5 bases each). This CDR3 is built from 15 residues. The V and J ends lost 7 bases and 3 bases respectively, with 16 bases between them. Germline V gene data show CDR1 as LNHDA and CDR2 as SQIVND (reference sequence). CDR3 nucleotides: TGTGCCAGTACCGGTCCGGGACCCTTCTACAATGAGCAGTTCTTC. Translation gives CASTGPGPFYNEQFF.

The CDR3 nucleotides read TGTGCCAGCAGTTCTGGACTAGCGAGACCCGATACGCAGTATTTT. This gives the protein CASSSGLARPDTQYF. The genes are TRBV6-5 and TRBJ2-3; 9 bases map to TRBD2. CDR1 is MNHEY, CDR2 SVGAGI, per germline. The junction had 8 bases not matched to a gene; V was cut back by 4 bases and J by 6 bases. This CDR3 has 15 amino acids.

CDR3 residues: CASAWVAPGEKLFF. The CDR3 DNA is TGCGCCAGCGCCTGGGTGGCACCAGGGGAAAAACTGTTTTTT. The chain is built from TRBV5-1 and TRBJ1-4; D perhaps matches TRBD1 (5 bases). The germline V and J ends were trimmed by 7 bases and 8 bases, with 18 bases remaining between them. Germline V lookup: CDR1 SGHRS, CDR2 YFSETQ. The CDR3 loop spans 14 amino acids.

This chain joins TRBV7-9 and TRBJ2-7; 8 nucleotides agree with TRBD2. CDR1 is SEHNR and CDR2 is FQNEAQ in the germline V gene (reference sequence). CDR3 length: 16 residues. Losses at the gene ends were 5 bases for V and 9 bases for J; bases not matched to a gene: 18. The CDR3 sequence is CASSLYQSGSGSVQYF. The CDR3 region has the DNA TGTGCCAGCAGCCTCTACCAAAGCGGGAGTGGTTCCGTGCAGTACTTC.

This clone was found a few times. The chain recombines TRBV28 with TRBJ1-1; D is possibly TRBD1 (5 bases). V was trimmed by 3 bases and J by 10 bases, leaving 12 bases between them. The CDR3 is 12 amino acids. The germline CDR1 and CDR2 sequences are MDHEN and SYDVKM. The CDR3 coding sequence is TGTGCCAGCAGTTTCCAGGGCTGGGGAGCTTTCTTT. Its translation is CASSFQGWGAFF.

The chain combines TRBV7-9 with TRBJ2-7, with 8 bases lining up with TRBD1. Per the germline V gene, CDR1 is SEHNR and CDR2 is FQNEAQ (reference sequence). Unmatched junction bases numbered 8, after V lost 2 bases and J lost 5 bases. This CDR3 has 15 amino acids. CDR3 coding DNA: TGTGCCAGCAGCTTACCTGGACAGGGCGTCGACGAGCAGTACTTC. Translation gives CASSLPGQGVDEQYF. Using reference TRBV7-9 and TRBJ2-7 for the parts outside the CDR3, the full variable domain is DTGVSQNPRHKITKRGQNVTFRCDPISEHNRLYWYRQTLGQGPEFLTYFQNEAQLEKSRLLSDRFSAERPKGSFSTLEIQRTEQGDSAMYLCASSLPGQGVDEQYFGPGTRLTVT.

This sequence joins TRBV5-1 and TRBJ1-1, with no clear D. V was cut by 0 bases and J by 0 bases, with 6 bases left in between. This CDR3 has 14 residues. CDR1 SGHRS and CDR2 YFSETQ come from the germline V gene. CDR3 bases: TGCGCCAGCAGCTTGGAAGCTATGAACACTGAAGCTTTCTTT. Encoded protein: CASSLEAMNTEAFF.

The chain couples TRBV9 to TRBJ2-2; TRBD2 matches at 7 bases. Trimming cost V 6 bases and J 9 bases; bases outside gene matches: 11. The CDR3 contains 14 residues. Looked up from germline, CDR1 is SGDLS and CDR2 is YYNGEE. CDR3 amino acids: CASNPPGGSRELFF. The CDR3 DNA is TGTGCCAGCAACCCCCCGGGCGGGAGCAGGGAGCTGTTTTTT.

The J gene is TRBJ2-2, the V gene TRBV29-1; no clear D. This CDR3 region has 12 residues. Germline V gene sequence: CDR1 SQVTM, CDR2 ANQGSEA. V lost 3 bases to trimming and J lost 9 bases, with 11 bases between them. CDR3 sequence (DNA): TGCAGCGTTGAGGGATTGCGGCGGGAGCTGTTTTTT. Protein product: CSVEGLRRELFF.

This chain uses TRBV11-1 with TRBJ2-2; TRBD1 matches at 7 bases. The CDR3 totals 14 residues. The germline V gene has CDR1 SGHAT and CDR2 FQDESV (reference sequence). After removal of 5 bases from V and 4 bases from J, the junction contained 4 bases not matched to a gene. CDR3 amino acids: CASSLGTATGELFF. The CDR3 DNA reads TGTGCCAGCAGCCTCGGGACAGCCACCGGGGAGCTGTTTTTT.

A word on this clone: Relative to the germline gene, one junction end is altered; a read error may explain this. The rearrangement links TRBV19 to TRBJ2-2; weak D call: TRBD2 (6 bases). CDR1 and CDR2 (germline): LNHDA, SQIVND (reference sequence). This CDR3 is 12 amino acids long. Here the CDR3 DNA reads TGTGCCAGTAGTATTAGTACCGGGGGGCTGTTTTTT. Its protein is CASSISTGGLFF.

CDR3 DNA sequence: TGCAGTGCTGGACCCCGGGAGGCCCAGTACTTC. This encodes CSAGPREAQYF. V usage is TRBV20-1 and J usage is TRBJ2-5; 7 bases are shared with TRBD2. The V and J ends lost 5 bases and 9 bases, in that order; junction bases with no gene match: 6. CDR1 is DFQATT and CDR2 is SNEGSKA in the germline V gene (reference sequence). The CDR3 has 11 residues.